The clone carrying this TCR beta chain was seen a handful of times. The antigen is undetermined. The V gene lost 4 bases and the J gene lost 5 bases, with 18 bases spanning the gap. Germline CDR1 is LGHNA and CDR2 is YNFKEQ. The CDR3 has 15 residues. This record comes from a study of T-cell reconstitution after alpha-beta-depleted transplantation in children. Findings and limits, study-wide: Several hundred rapidly expanded clones from non-depleted graft cells reportedly supplied alpha-beta T cells about two months post-transplant.

Library preparation (for TCRbeta) was performed with unique molecular identifiers. One entry per CDR3 protein, called by TCRdb with MiXCR from the PCR reads. The sample contains roughly 500,000 distinct CDR3 sequences, roughly 10% of which appear only once. The sequencing here drew on PBMCs, taken before TCRalphabeta/CD19-depleted stem cell transplant. The clonotype originates from a child aged 2 to 10 with inherited bone marrow failure, due to receive a stem cell transplant. The rearrangement joins TRBV4-2 to TRBJ2-7; unclear D gene. The CDR3 sequence: CASSPDRAIVHEQYF. The DNA of the CDR3 is TGTGCCAGCAGCCCGGACCGCGCCATTGTCCACGAGCAGTACTTC.